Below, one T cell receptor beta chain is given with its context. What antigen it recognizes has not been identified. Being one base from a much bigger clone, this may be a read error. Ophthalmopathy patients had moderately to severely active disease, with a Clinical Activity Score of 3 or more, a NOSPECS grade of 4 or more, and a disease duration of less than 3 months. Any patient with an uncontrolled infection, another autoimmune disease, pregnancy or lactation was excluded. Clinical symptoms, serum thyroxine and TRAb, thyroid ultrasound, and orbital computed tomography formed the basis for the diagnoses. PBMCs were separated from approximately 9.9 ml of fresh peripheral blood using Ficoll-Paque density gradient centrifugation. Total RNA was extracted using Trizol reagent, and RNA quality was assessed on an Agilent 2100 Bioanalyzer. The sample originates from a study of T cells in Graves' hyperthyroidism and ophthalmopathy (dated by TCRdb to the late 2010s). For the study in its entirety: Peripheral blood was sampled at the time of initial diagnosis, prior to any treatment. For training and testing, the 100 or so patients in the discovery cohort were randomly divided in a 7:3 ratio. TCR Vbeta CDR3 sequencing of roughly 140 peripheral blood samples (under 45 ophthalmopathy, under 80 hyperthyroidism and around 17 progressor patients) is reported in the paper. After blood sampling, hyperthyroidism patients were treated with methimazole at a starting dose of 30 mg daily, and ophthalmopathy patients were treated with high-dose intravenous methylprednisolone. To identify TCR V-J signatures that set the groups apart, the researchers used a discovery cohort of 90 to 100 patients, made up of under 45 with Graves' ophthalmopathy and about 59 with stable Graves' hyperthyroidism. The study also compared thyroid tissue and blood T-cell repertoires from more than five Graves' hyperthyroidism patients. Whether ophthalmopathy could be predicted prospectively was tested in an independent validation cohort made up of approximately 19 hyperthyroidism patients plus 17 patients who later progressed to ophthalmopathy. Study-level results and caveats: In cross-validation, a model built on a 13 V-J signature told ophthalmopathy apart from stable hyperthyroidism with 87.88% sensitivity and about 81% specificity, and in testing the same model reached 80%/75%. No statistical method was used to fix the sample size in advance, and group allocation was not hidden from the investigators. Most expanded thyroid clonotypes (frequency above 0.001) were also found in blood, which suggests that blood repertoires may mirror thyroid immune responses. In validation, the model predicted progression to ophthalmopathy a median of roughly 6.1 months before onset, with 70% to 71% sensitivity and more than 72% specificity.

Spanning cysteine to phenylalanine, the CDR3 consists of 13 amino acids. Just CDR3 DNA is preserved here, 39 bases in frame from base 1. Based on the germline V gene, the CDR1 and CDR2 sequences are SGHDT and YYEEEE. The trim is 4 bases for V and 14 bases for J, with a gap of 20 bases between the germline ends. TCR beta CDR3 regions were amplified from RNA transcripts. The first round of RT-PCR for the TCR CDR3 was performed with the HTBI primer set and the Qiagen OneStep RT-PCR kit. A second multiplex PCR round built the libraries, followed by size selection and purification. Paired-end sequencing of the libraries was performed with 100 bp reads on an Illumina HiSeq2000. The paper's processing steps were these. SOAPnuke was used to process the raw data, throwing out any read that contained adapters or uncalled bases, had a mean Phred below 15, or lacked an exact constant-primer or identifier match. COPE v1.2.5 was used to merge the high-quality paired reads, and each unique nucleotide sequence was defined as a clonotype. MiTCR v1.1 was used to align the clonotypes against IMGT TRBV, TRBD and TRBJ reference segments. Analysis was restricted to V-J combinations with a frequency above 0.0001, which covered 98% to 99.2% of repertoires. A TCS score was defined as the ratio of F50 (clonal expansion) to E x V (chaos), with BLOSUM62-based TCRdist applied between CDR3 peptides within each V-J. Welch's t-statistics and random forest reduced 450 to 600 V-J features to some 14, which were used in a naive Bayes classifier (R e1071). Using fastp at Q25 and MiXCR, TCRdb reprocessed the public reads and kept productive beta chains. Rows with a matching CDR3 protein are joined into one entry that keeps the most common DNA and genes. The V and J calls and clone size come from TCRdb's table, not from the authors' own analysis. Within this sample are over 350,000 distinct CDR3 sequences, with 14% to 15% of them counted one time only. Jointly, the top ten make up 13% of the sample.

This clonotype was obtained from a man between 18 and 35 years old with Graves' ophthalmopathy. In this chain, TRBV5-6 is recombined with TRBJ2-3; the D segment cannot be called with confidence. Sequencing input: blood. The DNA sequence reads TGTGCCAGCAGCCAGCTGAGCTCGGTTCTACGGTATTTT. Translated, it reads CASSQLSSVLRYF.